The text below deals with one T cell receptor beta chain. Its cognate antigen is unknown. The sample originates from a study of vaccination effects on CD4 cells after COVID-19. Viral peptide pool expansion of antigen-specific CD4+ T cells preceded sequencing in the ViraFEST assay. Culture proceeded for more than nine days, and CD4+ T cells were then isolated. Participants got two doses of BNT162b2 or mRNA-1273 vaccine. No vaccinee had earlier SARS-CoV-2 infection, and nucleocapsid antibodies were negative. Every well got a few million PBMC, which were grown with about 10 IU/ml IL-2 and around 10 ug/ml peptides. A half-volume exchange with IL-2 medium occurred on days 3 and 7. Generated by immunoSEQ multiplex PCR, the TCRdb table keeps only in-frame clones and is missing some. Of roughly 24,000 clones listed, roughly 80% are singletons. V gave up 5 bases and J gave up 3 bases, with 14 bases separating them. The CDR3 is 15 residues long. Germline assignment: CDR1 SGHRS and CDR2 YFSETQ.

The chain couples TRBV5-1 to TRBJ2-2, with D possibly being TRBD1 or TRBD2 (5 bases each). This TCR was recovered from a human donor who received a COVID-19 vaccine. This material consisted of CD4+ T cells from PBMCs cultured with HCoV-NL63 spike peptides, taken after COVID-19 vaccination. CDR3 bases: TGCGCCAGCAGGTCAGGGACGGTTCACACCGGGGAGCTGTTTTTT. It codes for CASRSGTVHTGELFF.